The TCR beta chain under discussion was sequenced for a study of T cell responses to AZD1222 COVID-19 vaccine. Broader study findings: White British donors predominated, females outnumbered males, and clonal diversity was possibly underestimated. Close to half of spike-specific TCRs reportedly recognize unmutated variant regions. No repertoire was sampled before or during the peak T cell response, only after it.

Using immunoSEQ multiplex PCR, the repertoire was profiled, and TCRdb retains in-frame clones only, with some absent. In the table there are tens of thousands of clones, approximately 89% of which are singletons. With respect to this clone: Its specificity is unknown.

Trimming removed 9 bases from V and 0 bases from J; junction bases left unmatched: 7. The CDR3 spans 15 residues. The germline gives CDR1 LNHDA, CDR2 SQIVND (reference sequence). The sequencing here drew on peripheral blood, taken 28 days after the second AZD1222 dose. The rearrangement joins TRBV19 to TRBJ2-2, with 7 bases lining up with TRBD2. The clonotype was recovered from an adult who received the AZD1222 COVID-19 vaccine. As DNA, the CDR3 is TGTGCCAGCCGGGACTACACAGCGAACACCGGGGAGCTGTTTTTT. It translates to CASRDYTANTGELFF.